Shown below are 22 T cell receptor beta chains from a single sample sequenced in a study of CD8+CD57+ T cells in acquired aplastic anemia. Selection for sequencing was limited to patients who had shown CD8+CD57+ cell expansion by flow cytometry. The TCR beta profiling, which covered VDJ combination and CDR3 sequence, was carried out using genomic DNA as the template. TCRdb analysed the reads with MiXCR anew, one entry per CDR3 protein. The repertoire consists of under 200,000 distinct CDR3 sequences, with more than 40% occurring once and the leading ten covering under 35%. The specimen sequenced was sorted CD4+, CD8+, or CD8+CD57+ T cells (not recorded which) from PBMCs. The receptors originated from a human donor with aplastic anemia.

This clonotype has ten or more counts. The chain is built from TRBV7-9 and TRBJ2-1, with 12 bases lining up with TRBD2. Germline V gene lookup returns CDR1 SEHNR and CDR2 FQNEAQ (reference sequence). This CDR3 is 16 amino acids long. V shed 3 bases and J 10 bases; nucleotides not matched to a gene: 10. CDR3 sequence (DNA): TGTGCCAGCAGCTTCCCGGGACTAGCGGGTGGTCGCGAGCAGTTCTTC. It encodes CASSFPGLAGGREQFF.

The rearrangement uses TRBV2 and TRBJ1-2; weak D call: TRBD1 (6 bases). The CDR3 consists of 14 residues. V shed 6 bases and J shed 6 bases, with 17 bases lying between them. CDR1 is SNHLY, CDR2 FYNNEI, per germline. CDR3 DNA: TGTGCCAGCAGGCCGGTCGGAGGGGGTCATGGCTACACCTTC. It is translated as CASRPVGGGHGYTF.

The table lists this clonotype with many counts. The rearrangement joins TRBV20-1 to TRBJ2-4; 7 nucleotides match TRBD1. Germline CDR1 reads DFQATT; CDR2 reads SNEGSKA (reference sequence). There are 13 residues in the CDR3. The junction had 5 bases not matched to a gene; V was cut back by 3 bases and J by 6 bases. This CDR3 is CSARGQYGNIQYF. The CDR3 DNA follows: TGCAGTGCTAGGGGACAGTACGGAAACATTCAGTACTTC.

This clonotype has a single count. This chain links TRBV7-2 with TRBJ2-5; possibly TRBD1 for D (5 bases). The CDR3 consists of 14 residues. V lost 5 bases, J lost 5 bases, and 15 bases lay in between. Germline lookup yields CDR1 SGHTA and CDR2 FQGNSA. The CDR3 nucleotides are TGTGCCAGCAGCACGACAGAGATCGGGGAGACCCAGTACTTC. The encoded protein is CASSTTEIGETQYF. Combining the CDR3 with reference TRBV7-2 and TRBJ2-5 gives the whole variable domain GAGVSQSPSNKVTEKGKDVELRCDPISGHTALYWYRQSLGQGLEFLIYFQGNSAPDKSGLPSDRFSAERTGGSVSTLTIQRTQQEDSAVYLCASSTTEIGETQYFGPGTRLLVL.

CDR3 sequence reads: CASSESVVYGEQYF. The CDR3 DNA is TGTGCCAGCAGTGAGTCGGTCGTCTATGGCGAGCAGTACTTC. The chain links TRBV2 to TRBJ2-7, with D unresolved. There are 14 residues in the CDR3. V shed 3 bases and J shed 6 bases, with 15 bases lying between them. The V gene's germline CDR1 is SNHLY and CDR2 FYNNEI.

This sequence joins TRBV29-1 and TRBJ1-4; weak D call: TRBD1 (5 bases). The CDR3 is 11 residues long. Germline CDR1 and CDR2: SQVTM and ANQGSEA. V was clipped by 6 bases and J by 5 bases, with 7 bases between them. The CDR3 DNA sequence: TGCAGCGTGACAGCAAATGAAAAACTGTTTTTT. Residues: CSVTANEKLFF.

The gene calls are TRBV25-1 and TRBJ1-3; the D gene is possibly TRBD1 (5 bases). Germline V gene data show CDR1 as MGHDK and CDR2 as SYGVNS. The CDR3 has 13 residues. The V end was cut by 10 bases, the J end by 5 bases, with 15 bases between. CDR3 sequence reads: CATSRDLRNTIYF. For the CDR3, the DNA is TGTGCCACCTCAAGGGACCTTCGAAACACCATATATTTT.

The rearrangement uses TRBV9 and TRBJ1-1; D may be TRBD1 (5 bases). This CDR3 is 15 amino acids long. Trimming shortened V by 0 bases and J by 4 bases, and 13 bases separated the two germline ends. Germline CDR1 reads SGDLS; CDR2 reads YYNGEE. The CDR3 protein is CASSVVYPGTTEAFF. The CDR3 DNA is TGTGCCAGCAGCGTAGTTTACCCAGGGACCACTGAAGCTTTCTTT.

V usage is TRBV2 and J usage is TRBJ2-7; D could derive from TRBD1 or TRBD2 (5 bases each). The CDR3 contains 12 residues. Between the trimmed V and J ends, which lost 8 bases and 6 bases, there was a span of 14 bases. CDR1 is SNHLY, CDR2 FYNNEI, per germline. The DNA of the CDR3 is TGTGCCAGCGAGGGGCGGGTAGGCGAGCAGTACTTC. Its protein is CASEGRVGEQYF.

The V and J genes are TRBV11-1 and TRBJ1-6, with D uncertain. Germline lookup yields CDR1 SGHAT and CDR2 FQDESV (reference sequence). This CDR3 is built from 20 residues. Trimming pared 3 bases from V and 7 bases from J, leaving 28 bases between. CDR3 in amino acids: CASSFLRMGGGYVENSPLHF. The CDR3 nucleotides are TGTGCCAGCAGCTTCCTCCGGATGGGCGGAGGGTATGTCGAGAATTCACCCCTCCACTTT.

V gene TRBV6-9 combines with J gene TRBJ1-6; a weak D match, TRBD1 (6 bases). The germline V and J ends were trimmed by 5 bases and 7 bases, with 9 bases remaining between them. CDR3 length equals 13 residues. Germline values: CDR1 MNHGY, CDR2 SVAAGI. The CDR3 spells CASSRDNNSPLHF. The CDR3 DNA sequence: TGTGCCAGCAGTCGGGACAACAATTCACCCCTCCACTTT.

The chain employs TRBV10-3 and TRBJ1-2; a weak D match, TRBD1 (6 bases). The CDR3 consists of 15 residues. Trimming pared 6 bases from V and 4 bases from J, leaving 18 bases between. Looked up from germline, CDR1 is ENHRY and CDR2 is SYGVKD. The CDR3 spells CAISEGGGSTYGYTF. The CDR3 coding sequence is TGTGCCATCAGCGAAGGTGGGGGCTCGACCTATGGCTACACCTTC.

This chain joins TRBV10-3 and TRBJ2-7; 9 nucleotides align to TRBD2. The V segment lost 10 bases and the J segment 4 bases; nucleotides outside the gene matches: 14. Per germline, CDR1 ENHRY and CDR2 SYGVKD. This CDR3 spans 15 amino acids. In DNA form, the CDR3 reads TGTGCCAGCAGCTCAACAGCGGGAGGATCTTACGAGCAGTACTTC. Encoded protein: CASSSTAGGSYEQYF.

Many counts were recorded for this clonotype. As the CDR3 is not closed by the conserved phenylalanine or tryptophan, this likely results from a read error. It is unclear where the CDR3 begins or ends on the DNA, so no DNA is shown, and the CDR3 is as TCRdb lists it. The genes are TRBV11-2 and TRBJ2-7; TRBD2 reflects the table's D call only, with no check against the DNA. The germline V gene encodes CDR1 SGHAT and CDR2 FQNNGV. The CDR3 length equals 13 residues, ends included. This CDR3 reads CASSLVSGLARFP.

Comments on this clonotype: A much bigger clone sits one base away, suggesting this may be a read error. As the CDR3 is not closed by the conserved phenylalanine or tryptophan, this likely results from a read error. V usage is TRBV19 and J usage is TRBJ2-1, with 7 bases fitting TRBD2. Germline assignment: CDR1 LNHDA and CDR2 SQIVND (reference sequence). This CDR3 spans 16 amino acids. V was pared by 1 base and J by 10 bases, with 13 bases of the junction left unmatched. CDR3 residues: CASSIGFLSGDEEQFS. CDR3 DNA sequence: TGTGCCAGTAGTATAGGGTTCCTGAGCGGGGACGAGGAGCAGTTCTCC.

In this sample, this clonotype turned up many times. This sequence joins TRBV9 and TRBJ2-1; unclear D gene. The ends were cut back, 4 bases at V and 2 bases at J, with 4 bases in the middle. The CDR3 loop spans 12 amino acids. Germline CDR1 reads SGDLS; CDR2 reads YYNGEE. CDR3 coding DNA: TGTGCCAGCAGCCCGACCTACAATGAGCAGTTCTTC. Protein product: CASSPTYNEQFF. The variable domain in full, with the rest retrieved from reference TRBV9 and TRBJ2-1, is DSGVTQTPKHLITATGQRVTLRCSPRSGDLSVYWYQQSLDQGLQFLIQYYNGEERAKGNILERFSAQQFPDLHSELNLSSLELGDSALYFCASSPTYNEQFFGPGTRLTVL.

The V gene is TRBV10-3, the J gene TRBJ2-2, with D tentatively TRBD2 (6 bases). The V and J ends lost 10 bases and 0 bases respectively, with 12 bases between them. This CDR3 is built from 14 residues. Per germline, CDR1 ENHRY and CDR2 SYGVKD. Here the CDR3 DNA reads TGTGCCAGCAGCCGGACTACGAACACCGGGGAGCTGTTTTTT. This encodes CASSRTTNTGELFF.

This clonotype was picked up many times. The gene calls are TRBV5-4 and TRBJ2-7; D may be TRBD2 (7 bases). The germline V gene has CDR1 SGHNT and CDR2 YYREEE (reference sequence). The V and J ends lost 4 bases and 4 bases respectively, with 15 bases between them. The CDR3 runs 14 residues. The CDR3 nucleotides read TGTGCCAGCAGCGGGGGGGGGGCGCGGTACGAGCAGTACTTC. This codes for CASSGGGARYEQYF.

The V and J genes are TRBV10-3 and TRBJ1-3; 8 bases agree with TRBD1. J gave up 8 bases and V 3 bases, and 6 bases lay outside the gene matches. This CDR3 is 14 amino acids long. Per germline, CDR1 ENHRY and CDR2 SYGVKD. DNA of the CDR3: TGTGCCATCAGTGAAACGACAGGGGTAGACACCATATATTTT. Residues: CAISETTGVDTIYF.

The chain combines TRBV10-3 with TRBJ1-5; D call uncertain. Germline V gene data show CDR1 as ENHRY and CDR2 as SYGVKD. Trimming cost V 0 bases and J 4 bases, with 10 bases left between them. The CDR3 length is 15 residues. CDR3 sequence: CAISESTRSNQPQHF. For the CDR3, the DNA is TGTGCCATCAGTGAGTCCACAAGGAGTAATCAGCCCCAGCATTTT.

This chain uses TRBV20-1 with TRBJ2-5, with 14 bases that match TRBD2. V lost 8 bases, J lost 2 bases, and 13 bases stayed unmatched. This CDR3 comprises 17 residues. The germline gives CDR1 DFQATT, CDR2 SNEGSKA (reference sequence). In DNA, the CDR3 is TGCAGTTCCATAGGTCCGGGACTAGCGGGAGATCAAGAGACCCAGTACTTC. Translation: CSSIGPGLAGDQETQYF.

In its sample, this clonotype was seen many times. This chain joins TRBV5-6 and TRBJ2-1, with D possibly matching TRBD1 (5 bases). V was shortened by 2 bases and J by 7 bases, with 7 bases between the two germline ends. In germline, CDR1 is SGHDT, CDR2 YYEEEE. The CDR3 runs 12 residues. CDR3 coding DNA: TGTGCCAGCAGCTTCAGGGTAAATGAGCAGTTCTTC. Translated, it gives CASSFRVNEQFF.